Shown below are 4 T cell receptor beta chains from a single sample sequenced in a study of response to subunit inactivated influenza vaccine. MiXCR, applied by TCRdb to the RT-PCR reads, yields one record per CDR3 protein. The table has more than 600,000 distinct CDR3 sequences, around a sixth seen once. This specimen was PBMCs from blood, taken about 5 days after vaccination. These receptor sequences come from a man aged 45-65 years who received an inactivated influenza vaccine.

This clonotype showed up just a few times. V gene TRBV20-1 combines with J gene TRBJ2-1; TRBD2 matches at 7 bases. The CDR3 spans 12 residues. J lost 10 bases, V lost 6 bases, and 9 bases had no gene match. Germline V CDR1 and CDR2: DFQATT, SNEGSKA (reference sequence). The CDR3 is CSANGGVGEQFF. CDR3 bases: TGCAGTGCCAATGGGGGGGTCGGGGAGCAGTTCTTC.

The chain employs TRBV12-3 or TRBV12-4 and TRBJ2-2, with 9 bases matching TRBD1. The CDR3 spans 15 residues. V shed 1 base and J 5 bases; nucleotides not matched to a gene: 2. The CDR3 loop is CASSLVQGATGELFF. The CDR3 DNA follows: TGTGCCAGCAGTTTAGTACAGGGGGCGACCGGGGAGCTGTTTTTT.

The chain is built from TRBV7-2 and TRBJ2-3; 11 nucleotides align to TRBD2. V shed 6 bases, J shed 5 bases, and the junction held 7 bases outside the gene matches. Germline V gene sequence: CDR1 SGHTA, CDR2 FQGNSA. The CDR3 sequence is 15 residues long. The DNA of the CDR3 is TGTGCCAGCAGACAGTTAGCGGGGGGGCGAGATACGCAGTATTTT. Translation: CASRQLAGGRDTQYF.

The chain is built from TRBV29-1 and TRBJ1-2; TRBD1 matches 10 bases. J lost 4 bases, V lost 4 bases, and 9 bases had no gene match. This CDR3 has 15 amino acids. CDR1 SQVTM and CDR2 ANQGSEA come from the germline V gene. CDR3 sequence reads: CSVGLGTGEAYGYTF. CDR3 bases: TGCAGCGTTGGACTAGGGACAGGGGAGGCCTATGGCTACACCTTC.